One T cell receptor beta chain is described in this entry. Its antigen is as yet unknown. From the germline J gene comes the end of the CDR3, since the read stops 3 residues before it. The CDR3 is made up of 14 amino acids. The ends lost 3 bases at V and 7 bases at J; junction bases unmatched: 6. CDR1 is SGHRS and CDR2 is YFSETQ in the germline V gene. The repertoire was sequenced with immunoSEQ multiplex PCR; TCRdb's copy has only in-frame clones and lacks some. The table gives fewer than 40,000 clones; the top ten clones make up around 6.8% of it. Prevalent HPV16 infections were excluded; only incident single HPV16 infections included. This entry belongs to a study of T cells in women clearing cervical HPV infection. The overall study: Case blood was drawn a median approximately 21 weeks after lesion detection. Only a few women had HLA typing results available. General study findings and limits: Cases carried less TRBV6-7 than controls: approximately 0.1% versus 0.16%.

The clonotype originates from a woman aged 18-70 years with a cervical HPV16 infection that either progressed to CIN3+ or cleared (not recorded which). Sequenced material: blood buffy coat. The chain is built from TRBV5-1 and TRBJ1-5, with 8 bases fitting TRBD1. CDR3 DNA (partial): TGCGCCAGCAGCTCCGACGGACAGGGCCAGCCC. It codes for CASSSDGQGQP. In full, the CDR3 reads CASSSDGQGQPQHF. Together with reference TRBV5-1 and TRBJ1-5, the CDR3 gives the full variable domain: KAGVTQTPRYLIKTRGQQVTLSCSPISGHRSVSWYQQTPGQGLQFLFEYFSETQRNKGNFPGRFSGRQFSNSRSEMNVSTLELGDSALYLCASSSDGQGQPQHFGDGTRLSIL.